The entry that follows covers one T cell receptor (beta chain) sequence. The antigen is not known. TCRdb's copy holds only in-frame clones and misses some; the assay was immunoSEQ multiplex PCR. This table holds around 1,100,000 clones, approximately 80% found once. The data were obtained in a study of shared clonotypes between healthy human individuals. Findings and limits, study-wide: Sampling used blood alone; tissue repertoires probably differ.

Germline CDR1 is ENHRY and CDR2 is SYGVKD. The CDR3 runs 14 residues. With V trimmed by 6 bases and J by 2 bases, 3 bases remained unmatched. The receptor comes from a man between 18 and 29 years old in good health. Some clones in this sample may be carry-over from other donors' samples. The specimen sequenced was memory CD4+ T cells from PBMCs. Subset noted: CD45RA-negative fraction. V gene TRBV10-3 combines with J gene TRBJ2-3, with 9 bases lining up with TRBD1. CDR3 nucleotides: TGTGCCATCAGCGGGACAGGGAACACAGATACGCAGTATTTT. Translation: CAISGTGNTDTQYF.